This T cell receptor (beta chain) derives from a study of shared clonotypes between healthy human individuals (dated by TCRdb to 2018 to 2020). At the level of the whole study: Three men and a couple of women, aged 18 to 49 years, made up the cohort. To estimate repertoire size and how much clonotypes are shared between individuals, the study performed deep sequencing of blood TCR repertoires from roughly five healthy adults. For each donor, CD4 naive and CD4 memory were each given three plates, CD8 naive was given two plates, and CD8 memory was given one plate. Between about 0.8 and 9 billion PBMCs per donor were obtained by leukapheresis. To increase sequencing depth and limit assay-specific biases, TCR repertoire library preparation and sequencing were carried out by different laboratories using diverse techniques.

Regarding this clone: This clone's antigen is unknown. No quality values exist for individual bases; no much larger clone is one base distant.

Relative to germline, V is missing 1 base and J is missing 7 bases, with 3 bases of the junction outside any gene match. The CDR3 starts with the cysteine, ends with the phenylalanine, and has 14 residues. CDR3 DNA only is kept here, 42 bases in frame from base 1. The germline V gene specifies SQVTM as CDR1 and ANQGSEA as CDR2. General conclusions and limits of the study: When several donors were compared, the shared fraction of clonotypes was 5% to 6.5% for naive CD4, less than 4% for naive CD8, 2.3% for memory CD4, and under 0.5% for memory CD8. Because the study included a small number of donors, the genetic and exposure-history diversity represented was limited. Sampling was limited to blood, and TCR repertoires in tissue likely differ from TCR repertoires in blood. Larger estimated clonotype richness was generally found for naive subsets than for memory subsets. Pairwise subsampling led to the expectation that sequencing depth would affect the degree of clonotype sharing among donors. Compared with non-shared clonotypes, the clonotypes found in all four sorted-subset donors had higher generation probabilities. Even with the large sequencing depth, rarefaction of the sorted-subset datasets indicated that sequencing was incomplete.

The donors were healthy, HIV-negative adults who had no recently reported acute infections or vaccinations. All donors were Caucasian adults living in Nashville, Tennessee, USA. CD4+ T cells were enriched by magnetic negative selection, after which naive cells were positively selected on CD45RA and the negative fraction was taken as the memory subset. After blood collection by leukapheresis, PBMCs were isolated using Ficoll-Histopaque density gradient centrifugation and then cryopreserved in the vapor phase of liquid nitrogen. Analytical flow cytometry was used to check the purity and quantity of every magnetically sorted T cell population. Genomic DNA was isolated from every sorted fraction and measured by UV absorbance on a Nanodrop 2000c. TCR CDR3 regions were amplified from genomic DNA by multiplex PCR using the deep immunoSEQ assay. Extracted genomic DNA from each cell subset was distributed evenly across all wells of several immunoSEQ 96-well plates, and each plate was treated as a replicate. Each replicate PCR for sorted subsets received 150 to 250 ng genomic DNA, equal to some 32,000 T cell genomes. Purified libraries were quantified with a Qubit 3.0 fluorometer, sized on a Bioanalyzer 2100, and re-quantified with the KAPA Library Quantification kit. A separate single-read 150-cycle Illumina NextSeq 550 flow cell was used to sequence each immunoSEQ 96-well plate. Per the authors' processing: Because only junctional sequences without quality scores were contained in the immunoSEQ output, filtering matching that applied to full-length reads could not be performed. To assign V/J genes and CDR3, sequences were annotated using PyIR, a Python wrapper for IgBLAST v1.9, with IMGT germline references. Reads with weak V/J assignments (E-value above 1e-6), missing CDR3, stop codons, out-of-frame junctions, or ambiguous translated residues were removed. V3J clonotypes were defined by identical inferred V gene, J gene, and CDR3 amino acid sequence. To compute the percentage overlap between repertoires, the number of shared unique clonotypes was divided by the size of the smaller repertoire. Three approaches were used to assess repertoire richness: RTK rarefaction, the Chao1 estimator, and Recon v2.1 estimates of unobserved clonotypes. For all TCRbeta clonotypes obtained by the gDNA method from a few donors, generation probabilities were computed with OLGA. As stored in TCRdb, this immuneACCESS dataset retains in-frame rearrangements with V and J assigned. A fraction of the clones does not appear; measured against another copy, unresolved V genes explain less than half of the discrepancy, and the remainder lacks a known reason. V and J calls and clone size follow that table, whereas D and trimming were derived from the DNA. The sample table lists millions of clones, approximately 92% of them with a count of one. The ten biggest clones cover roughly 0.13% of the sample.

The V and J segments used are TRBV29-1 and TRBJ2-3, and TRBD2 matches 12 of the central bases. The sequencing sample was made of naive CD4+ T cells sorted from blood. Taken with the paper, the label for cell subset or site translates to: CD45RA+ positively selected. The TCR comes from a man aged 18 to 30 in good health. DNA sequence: TGCAGCGTTGAAGGAGGACTAGCGGGGTATACGCAGTATTTT. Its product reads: CSVEGGLAGYTQYF.